The sequence of this TCR beta chain was determined in a study of a mutant IDH1 vaccine in newly diagnosed glioma. Turning to the study itself: Either 4-6 weeks after radiotherapy alone or alongside temozolomide, vaccination was begun. Study-wide results and limits: It was around 93% of patients that developed vaccine-induced immune responses.

Data came from immunoSEQ multiplex PCR; TCRdb stores just in-frame clones and leaves some out. The sample lists roughly 39,000 clones, approximately 80% occurring once. The time point denotes: week 5, during vaccination. A 20-mer mutant IDH1 peptide at 300 ug was injected subcutaneously with topical imiquimod. Donors had new WHO grade 3 or 4 IDH1-mutant, ATRX-lost astrocytomas. Looked up from germline, CDR1 is MNHEY and CDR2 is SMNVEV (reference sequence). The V end was cut by 3 bases, the J end by 4 bases, with 9 bases between. This CDR3 region has 14 residues. A remark on this clone: Its antigen remains unidentified.

This specimen consisted of PBMCs, obtained from a glioma patient whose treatment included an IDH1 peptide vaccine. This clonotype was obtained from a man aged 40-50 years with glioma. This chain links TRBV27 with TRBJ1-4, with unresolved D. The CDR3 spells CASSFVGYNEKLFF. The CDR3 bases are TGTGCCAGCAGTTTCGTGGGTTATAATGAAAAACTGTTTTTT.